These 25 T cell receptor beta chains came from one sample sequenced in a study of early T cells in non-severe SARS-CoV-2 infection. Each CDR3 protein is one row after TCRdb ran MiXCR on the 5' RACE reads. The sample shows nearly 45,000 distinct CDR3 sequences, roughly 12% of them seen only once. Sequences were obtained from whole blood. The receptor set was obtained from an adult who was a healthcare worker with PCR-confirmed SARS-CoV-2 infection or an uninfected control (not recorded which).

This clonotype was counted many times. V and J are TRBV7-6 and TRBJ2-1, with D unresolved. Looked up from germline, CDR1 is SGHVS and CDR2 is FNYEAQ. V was trimmed by 4 bases and J by 6 bases, leaving 16 bases between them. The CDR3 consists of 15 residues. The CDR3 loop reads CASSSESQAPNEQFF. CDR3 nucleotides: TGTGCCAGCAGCTCCGAATCGCAAGCCCCCAATGAGCAGTTCTTC.

Ten or more counts support this clonotype. The chain has TRBV29-1 and TRBJ2-3, with TRBD2 as a possible D gene (5 bases). The germline gives CDR1 SQVTM, CDR2 ANQGSEA. V was shortened by 3 bases and J by 3 bases, with 16 bases between the two germline ends. This CDR3 region has 15 residues. As DNA, the CDR3 is TGCAGCGTTGAGGTCCGGGGTCAATGGACAGATACGCAGTATTTT. Translation: CSVEVRGQWTDTQYF.

This clonotype has a handful of counts. V gene TRBV23-1 combines with J gene TRBJ2-5; 9 positions match TRBD1. TRBV23-1 is assigned to the ORF class and has an uncertain function. This CDR3 has 15 residues. V lost 4 bases, J lost 3 bases, and 6 bases stayed unmatched. CDR3 sequence (DNA): TGCGCCAGCAGTCGGGGGACAGGGAGAAAAGAGACCCAGTACTTC. Its translation: CASSRGTGRKETQYF.

The sample holds a few counts of this clonotype. V and J are TRBV5-1 and TRBJ1-3; D gene unclear. V lost 0 bases and J lost 0, with 16 bases in between. Germline V CDR1 and CDR2: SGHRS, YFSETQ. CDR3 size: 18 residues. CDR3 sequence: CASSLALEAHPSGNTIYF. The CDR3 bases are TGCGCCAGCAGCTTGGCCCTCGAGGCGCATCCCTCTGGAAACACCATATATTTT.

The chain couples TRBV13 to TRBJ1-1; tentative D call: TRBD1 (5 bases). The CDR3 runs 14 residues. Germline-derived CDR1 and CDR2 are PRHDT and FYEKMQ (reference sequence). V dropped 1 base and J dropped 4 bases, with 10 bases sitting between them. The CDR3 DNA is TGTGCCAGCAGCTTAGTGGGGGAGGGCACTGAAGCTTTCTTT. Translation gives CASSLVGEGTEAFF. The whole variable domain, remainder taken from reference TRBV13 and TRBJ1-1, is AAGVIQSPRHLIKEKRETATLKCYPIPRHDTVYWYQQGPGQDPQFLISFYEKMQSDKGSIPDRFSAQQFSDYHSELNMSSLELGDSALYFCASSLVGEGTEAFFGQGTRLTVV.

The V call is TRBV11-2, the J call TRBJ1-2; 7 bases are shared with TRBD1. The junction had 5 bases not matched to a gene; V was cut back by 7 bases and J by 0 bases. Germline CDR1 SGHAT, CDR2 FQNNGV. This CDR3 has 14 residues. CDR3 bases: TGTGCCAGCAACATGGGACAGTCTAACTATGGCTACACCTTC. Encoded protein: CASNMGQSNYGYTF.

This clonotype was observed a handful of times. The V gene is TRBV5-6, the J gene TRBJ1-6; D unclear. The CDR3 is 15 residues long. CDR1 is SGHDT and CDR2 is YYEEEE in the germline V gene. V was clipped by 4 bases and J by 2 bases, with 10 bases between them. The CDR3 DNA is TGTGCCAGCAGCAAGGGATTCACCTATAATTCACCCCTCCACTTT. Encoded protein: CASSKGFTYNSPLHF. The variable domain in full, with the rest retrieved from reference TRBV5-6 and TRBJ1-6, is DAGVTQSPTHLIKTRGQQVTLRCSPKSGHDTVSWYQQALGQGPQFIFQYYEEEERQRGNFPDRFSGHQFPNYSSELNVNALLLGDSALYLCASSKGFTYNSPLHFGNGTRLTVT.

This rearrangement joins TRBV10-2 to TRBJ1-5, with TRBD1 matching over 7 bases. This CDR3 has 16 amino acids. The germline V gene encodes CDR1 WSHSY and CDR2 SAAADI. After removal of 0 bases from V and 5 bases from J, the junction contained 7 bases not matched to a gene. CDR3: CASSESWTGIDQPQHF. The CDR3 DNA sequence: TGCGCCAGCAGTGAGTCTTGGACAGGAATTGATCAGCCCCAGCATTTT.

This clonotype was seen ten or more times. The gene calls are TRBV5-1 and TRBJ2-3; D is perhaps TRBD2 (5 bases). Germline CDR1 SGHRS, CDR2 YFSETQ. Between the trimmed V and J ends, which lost 3 bases and 2 bases, there was a span of 10 bases. This CDR3 comprises 14 residues. The CDR3: CASSSSRDTDTQYF. The CDR3 coding sequence is TGCGCCAGCAGCTCGTCACGGGACACAGATACGCAGTATTTT.

This clonotype was counted between two and nine times. V usage is TRBV11-2 and J usage is TRBJ2-5; D tentatively reads TRBD1 or TRBD2 (7 bases each). V lost 5 bases to trimming and J lost 4 bases, with 23 bases between them. The CDR3 extends over 17 amino acids. Germline V gives CDR1 SGHAT, CDR2 FQNNGV. The DNA for the CDR3 is TGTGCCAGCAGCCCGGGCAGGGGGAGGGCCGGTTCAGAGACCCAGTACTTC. Residues: CASSPGRGRAGSETQYF.

This clonotype occurred many times. The chain is built from TRBV20-1 and TRBJ2-5; perhaps D is TRBD1 or TRBD2 (5 bases each). The CDR3 sequence is 14 residues long. Per germline, CDR1 DFQATT and CDR2 SNEGSKA (reference sequence). V was pared by 0 bases and J by 5 bases, with 13 bases between. CDR3 DNA: TGCAGTGCTAGAGATTTTGAGGGGTTGGAGACCCAGTACTTC. It codes for CSARDFEGLETQYF.

This clonotype was recorded many times. The J gene is TRBJ2-1, the V gene TRBV5-1; the D gene is possibly TRBD2 (6 bases). V lost 5 bases and J 4 bases, leaving 16 bases between the germline ends. Germline lookup yields CDR1 SGHRS and CDR2 YFSETQ. CDR3 length equals 15 residues. CDR3 nucleotides: TGCGCCAGCAGAGTGGGGGTCGGGACTTACAATGAGCAGTTCTTC. The encoded protein is CASRVGVGTYNEQFF.

This clonotype was counted at least ten times. The chain combines TRBV15 with TRBJ2-5, with D unresolved. The CDR3 extends over 13 amino acids. Germline V gene lookup returns CDR1 LNHNV and CDR2 YYDKDF (reference sequence). Trimming shortened V by 3 bases and J by 1 base, and 6 bases separated the two germline ends. The CDR3 here is CATSRRVQETQYF. The DNA for the CDR3 is TGTGCCACCAGCAGGAGAGTCCAAGAGACCCAGTACTTC.

This clonotype came up many times. The chain uses TRBV19 and TRBJ1-2, with D perhaps TRBD1 (5 bases). V was trimmed by 5 bases and J by 2 bases, leaving 12 bases between them. CDR3 size: 14 residues. Germline CDR1 is LNHDA and CDR2 is SQIVND (reference sequence). The CDR3 here is CASSPGEANYGYTF. The DNA for the CDR3 is TGTGCCAGTAGTCCGGGGGAAGCGAACTATGGCTACACCTTC.

This clonotype was seen at least ten times. V gene TRBV18 combines with J gene TRBJ2-5; perhaps TRBD1 as D (5 bases). The V gene lost 5 bases and the J gene lost 4 bases, with 14 bases spanning the gap. Germline V CDR1 and CDR2: KGHSH, LQKENI. The CDR3 has 14 residues. The CDR3 DNA follows: TGTGCCAGCTCAATACAGGAGATCGGAGAGACCCAGTACTTC. Its translation is CASSIQEIGETQYF.

This clonotype was observed a handful of times. The CDR3 spells CASSPKRGLQFF. For the CDR3, the DNA is TGTGCCAGCAGTCCAAAGCGGGGTCTCCAGTTCTTC. V gene TRBV6-2 or TRBV6-3 combines with J gene TRBJ2-1, with TRBD2 matching 7 bases. The CDR3 has 12 amino acids. The germline CDR1 and CDR2 sequences are MNHEY and SVGEGT. The ends lost 5 bases at V and 13 bases at J; junction bases unmatched: 8.

The chain joins TRBV6-2 or TRBV6-3 to TRBJ1-2; D is unresolved. CDR1 and CDR2 from the germline V gene are MNHEY and SVGEGT. V was shortened by 6 bases and J by 8 bases, with 10 bases between the two germline ends. This CDR3 contains 11 residues. In nucleotides, the CDR3 is TGTGCCAGCAGGTTCGGCAAAGGCTACACCTTC. Its protein is CASRFGKGYTF.

This clonotype occurred a few times. The chain couples TRBV3-1 to TRBJ2-1; unclear D gene. Germline V gives CDR1 LGHDT, CDR2 YNNKEL (reference sequence). This CDR3 is built from 17 residues. With 0 bases removed from V and 0 bases from J, the gap between germline ends came to 12 bases. Here the CDR3 reads CASSQDSIHSSYNEQFF. The CDR3 coding sequence is TGTGCCAGCAGCCAAGACTCCATCCATAGCTCCTACAATGAGCAGTTCTTC.

This clonotype has ten or more counts. CDR3 nucleotide sequence: TGTGCCAGTAGTAGGACTAGCGGGAGTACGAACACCGGGGAGCTGTTTTTT. Translated: CASSRTSGSTNTGELFF. J is TRBJ2-2 and V is TRBV19, with TRBD2 identical over 13 bases. Germline lookup yields CDR1 LNHDA and CDR2 SQIVND (reference sequence). The CDR3 totals 17 residues. The V gene end was trimmed by 4 bases and the J gene end by 0 bases; junction bases not matched to a gene: 2.

This clonotype occurred many times. This rearrangement joins TRBV28 to TRBJ1-5, with 8 bases lining up with TRBD1. The J segment lost 7 bases and the V segment lost 3 bases, leaving 8 bases of the junction unmatched. The CDR3 is 15 residues long. Germline CDR1 and CDR2: MDHEN and SYDVKM. As DNA, the CDR3 is TGTGCCAGCAGTTTTGTGCAGGGGGCGAACCAGCCCCAGCATTTT. This translates into CASSFVQGANQPQHF.

This clonotype was picked up many times. V is TRBV6-6 and J is TRBJ1-4; D remains ambiguous. Germline CDR1 is MNHNY and CDR2 is SVGAGI (reference sequence). The CDR3 has 13 residues. The CDR3 loop reads CTTGQSDDKKLFF. DNA of the CDR3: TGTACAACCGGGCAGTCAGATGATAAAAAACTGTTTTTT.

Many counts were recorded for this clonotype. The V gene is TRBV7-2, the J gene TRBJ1-2; D is unclear. V dropped 7 bases and J dropped 8 bases, with 20 bases sitting between them. The germline V gene encodes CDR1 SGHTA and CDR2 FQGNSA. This CDR3 has 14 residues. CDR3 DNA: TGTGCCAGCACCCCCGTAGGGCGGTCTGGGGGCTACACCTTC. Protein: CASTPVGRSGGYTF. Complete variable domain (other parts from reference TRBV7-2 and TRBJ1-2): GAGVSQSPSNKVTEKGKDVELRCDPISGHTALYWYRQSLGQGLEFLIYFQGNSAPDKSGLPSDRFSAERTGGSVSTLTIQRTQQEDSAVYLCASTPVGRSGGYTFGSGTRLTVV.

Remarks on this clonotype: A much larger clonotype is one base distant, so this may be a read error. The V gene is TRBV2, the J gene TRBJ2-1; 8 bases agree with TRBD1. This CDR3 is 13 amino acids long. Germline loops: CDR1 SNHLY, CDR2 FYNNEI. This CDR3 is CASRDRVYNVQFF. The CDR3 coding sequence is TGTGCCAGCAGGGACAGGGTCTACAATGTGCAGTTCTTC.

This clonotype was picked up many times. CDR3 in DNA: TGTGCCACGGCCGGGACAGGCTACGAGCAGTACTTC. Translated: CATAGTGYEQYF. V and J are TRBV24-1 and TRBJ2-7; TRBD1 matches 8 bases. Germline V gives CDR1 KGHDR, CDR2 SFDVKD. This CDR3 is built from 12 residues. V shed 10 bases and J 3 bases; nucleotides not matched to a gene: 4.

The V and J genes are TRBV2 and TRBJ2-5; 9 positions match TRBD1. V was pared by 6 bases and J by 4 bases, with 3 bases of the junction left unmatched. Germline V gene data show CDR1 as SNHLY and CDR2 as FYNNEI. The length of the CDR3 is 13 residues. The CDR3 bases are TGTGCCAGCAGATCGGACAGGGGAGAGACCCAGTACTTC. Residues: CASRSDRGETQYF.